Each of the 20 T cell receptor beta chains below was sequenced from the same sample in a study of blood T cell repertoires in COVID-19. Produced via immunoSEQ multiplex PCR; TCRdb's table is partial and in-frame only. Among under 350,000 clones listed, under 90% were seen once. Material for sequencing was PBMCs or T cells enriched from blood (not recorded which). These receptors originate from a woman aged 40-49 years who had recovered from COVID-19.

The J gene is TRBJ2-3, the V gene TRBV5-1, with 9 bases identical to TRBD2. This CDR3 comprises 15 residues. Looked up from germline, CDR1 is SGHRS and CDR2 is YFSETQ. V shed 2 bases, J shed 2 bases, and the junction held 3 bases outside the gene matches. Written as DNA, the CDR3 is TGCGCCAGCAGCTTTAGCGGGGGAAACACAGATACGCAGTATTTT. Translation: CASSFSGGNTDTQYF.

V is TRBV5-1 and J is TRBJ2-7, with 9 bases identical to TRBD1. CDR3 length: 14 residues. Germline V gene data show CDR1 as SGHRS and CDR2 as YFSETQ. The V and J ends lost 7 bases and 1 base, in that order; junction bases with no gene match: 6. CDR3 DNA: TGCGCCAGCCGGGGACAGGGCCAATCCTACGAGCAGTACTTC. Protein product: CASRGQGQSYEQYF.

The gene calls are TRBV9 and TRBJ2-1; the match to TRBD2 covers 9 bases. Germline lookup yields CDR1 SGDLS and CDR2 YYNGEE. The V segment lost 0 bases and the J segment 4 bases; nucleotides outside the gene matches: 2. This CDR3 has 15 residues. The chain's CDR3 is CASSVETSGYNEQFF. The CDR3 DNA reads TGTGCCAGCAGCGTAGAAACTAGCGGGTACAATGAGCAGTTCTTC.

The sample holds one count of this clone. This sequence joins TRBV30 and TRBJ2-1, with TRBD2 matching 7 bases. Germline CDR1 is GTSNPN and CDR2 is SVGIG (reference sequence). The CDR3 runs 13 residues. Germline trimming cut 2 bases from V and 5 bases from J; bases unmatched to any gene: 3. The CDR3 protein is CAWSSSGNNEQFF. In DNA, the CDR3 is TGTGCCTGGAGTTCTAGCGGTAACAATGAGCAGTTCTTC.

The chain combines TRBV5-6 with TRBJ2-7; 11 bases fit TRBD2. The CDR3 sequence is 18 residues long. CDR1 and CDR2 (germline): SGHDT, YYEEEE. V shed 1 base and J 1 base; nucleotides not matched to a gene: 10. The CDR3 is CASSLPFKLAGDSYEQYF. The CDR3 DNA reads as TGTGCCAGCAGCTTGCCATTCAAACTAGCGGGGGATTCCTACGAGCAGTACTTC.

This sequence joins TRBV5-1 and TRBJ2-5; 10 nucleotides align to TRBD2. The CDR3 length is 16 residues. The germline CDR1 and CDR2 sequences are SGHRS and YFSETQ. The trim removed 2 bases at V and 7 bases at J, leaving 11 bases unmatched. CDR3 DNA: TGCGCCAGCAGCTTTACTAGCGGGGACACCGATAGGACCCAGTACTTC. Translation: CASSFTSGDTDRTQYF.

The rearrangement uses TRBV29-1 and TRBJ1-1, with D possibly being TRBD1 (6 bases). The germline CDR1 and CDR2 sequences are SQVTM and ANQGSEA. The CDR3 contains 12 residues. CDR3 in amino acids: CRAWTANTEAFF. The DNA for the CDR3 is TGCAGGGCCTGGACAGCGAACACTGAAGCTTTCTTT.

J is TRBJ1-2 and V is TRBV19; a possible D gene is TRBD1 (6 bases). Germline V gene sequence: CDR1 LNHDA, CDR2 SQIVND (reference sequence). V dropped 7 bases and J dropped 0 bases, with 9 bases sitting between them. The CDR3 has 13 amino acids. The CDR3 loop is CASIGQPNYGYTF. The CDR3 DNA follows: TGTGCCAGTATCGGACAGCCTAACTATGGCTACACCTTC.

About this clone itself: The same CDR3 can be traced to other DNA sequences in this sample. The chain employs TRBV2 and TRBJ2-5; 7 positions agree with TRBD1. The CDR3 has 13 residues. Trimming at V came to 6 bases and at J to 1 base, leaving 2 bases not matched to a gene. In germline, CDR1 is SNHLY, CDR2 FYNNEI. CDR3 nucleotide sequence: TGTGCCAGCAGCGACAGGGTCCAAGAGACCCAGTACTTC. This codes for CASSDRVQETQYF.

CDR3 DNA: TGTGCCAGCAGCTTGACGGGGACGCGGGGCTATGGCTACACCTTC. The encoded protein is CASSLTGTRGYGYTF. The chain recombines TRBV11-2 with TRBJ1-2; D perhaps matches TRBD1 (5 bases). The CDR3 is 15 amino acids. With 3 bases removed from V and 4 bases from J, the gap between germline ends came to 15 bases. Germline CDR1 is SGHAT and CDR2 is FQNNGV.

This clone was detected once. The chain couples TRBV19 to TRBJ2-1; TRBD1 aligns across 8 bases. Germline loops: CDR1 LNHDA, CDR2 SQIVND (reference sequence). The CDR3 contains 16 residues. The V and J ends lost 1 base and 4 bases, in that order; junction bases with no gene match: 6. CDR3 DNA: TGTGCCAGTAGTATAGCACGGACAGGGCATTACAATGAGCAGTTCTTC. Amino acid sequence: CASSIARTGHYNEQFF.

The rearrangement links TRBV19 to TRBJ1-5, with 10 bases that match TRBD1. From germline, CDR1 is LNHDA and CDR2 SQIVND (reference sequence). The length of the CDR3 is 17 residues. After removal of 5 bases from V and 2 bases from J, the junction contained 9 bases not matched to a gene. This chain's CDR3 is CASSPRDRGRGNQPQHF. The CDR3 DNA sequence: TGTGCCAGTAGTCCGCGGGACAGGGGACGGGGCAATCAGCCCCAGCATTTT.

The CDR3 DNA reads as TGTGCCAGCAGCTTGGCCGGTGGGGCCAGGGGAAATTCACCCCTCCACTTT. Translation: CASSLAGGARGNSPLHF. The rearrangement links TRBV5-4 to TRBJ1-6, with D possibly matching TRBD1 (6 bases). The V gene lost 0 bases and the J gene lost 7 bases, with 17 bases spanning the gap. Germline values: CDR1 SGHNT, CDR2 YYREEE (reference sequence). The CDR3 totals 17 residues.

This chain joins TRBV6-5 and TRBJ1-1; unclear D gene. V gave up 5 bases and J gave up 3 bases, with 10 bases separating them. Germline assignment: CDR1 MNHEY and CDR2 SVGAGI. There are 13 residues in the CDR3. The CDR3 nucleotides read TGTGCCAGCAGTCACCTCCCAGACACTGAAGCTTTCTTT. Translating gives CASSHLPDTEAFF.

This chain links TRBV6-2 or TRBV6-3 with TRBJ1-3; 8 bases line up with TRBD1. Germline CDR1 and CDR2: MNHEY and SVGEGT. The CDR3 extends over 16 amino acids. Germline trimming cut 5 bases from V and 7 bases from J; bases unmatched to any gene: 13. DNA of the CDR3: TGTGCCAGCAGTGCGGACAGGGCCACCTTGGGGAACACCATATATTTT. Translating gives CASSADRATLGNTIYF.

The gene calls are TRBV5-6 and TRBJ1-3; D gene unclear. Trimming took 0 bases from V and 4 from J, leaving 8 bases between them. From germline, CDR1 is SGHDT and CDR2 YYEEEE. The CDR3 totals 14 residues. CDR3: CASSLAGSGNTIYF. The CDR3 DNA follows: TGTGCCAGCAGCTTGGCCGGGTCCGGAAACACCATATATTTT.

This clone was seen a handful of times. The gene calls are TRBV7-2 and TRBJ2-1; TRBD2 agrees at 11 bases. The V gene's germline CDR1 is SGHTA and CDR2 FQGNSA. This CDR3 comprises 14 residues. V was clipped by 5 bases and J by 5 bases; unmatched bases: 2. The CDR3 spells CASSKLAGDNEQFF. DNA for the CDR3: TGTGCCAGCAGCAAACTAGCGGGAGACAATGAGCAGTTCTTC.

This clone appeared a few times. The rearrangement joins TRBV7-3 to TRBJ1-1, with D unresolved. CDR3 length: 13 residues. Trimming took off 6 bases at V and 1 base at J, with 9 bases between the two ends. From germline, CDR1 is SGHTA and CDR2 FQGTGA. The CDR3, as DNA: TGTGCCAGCAGACCTAACAGGAACACTGAAGCTTTCTTT. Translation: CASRPNRNTEAFF.

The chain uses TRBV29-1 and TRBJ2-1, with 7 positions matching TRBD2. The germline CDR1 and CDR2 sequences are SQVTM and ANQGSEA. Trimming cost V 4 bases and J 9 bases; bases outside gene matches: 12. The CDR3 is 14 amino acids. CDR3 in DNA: TGCAGCGTTGTGAGTACGGGAGGTCGCGGTGAGCAGTTCTTC. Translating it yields CSVVSTGGRGEQFF.

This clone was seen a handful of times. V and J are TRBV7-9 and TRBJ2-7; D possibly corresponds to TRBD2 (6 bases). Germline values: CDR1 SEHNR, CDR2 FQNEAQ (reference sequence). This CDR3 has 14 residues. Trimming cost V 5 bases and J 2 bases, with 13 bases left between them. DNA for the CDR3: TGTGCCAGCAGCCCCCGGGGGAAAGCCTACGAGCAGTACTTC. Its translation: CASSPRGKAYEQYF. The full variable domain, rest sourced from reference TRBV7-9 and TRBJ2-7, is DTGVSQNPRHKITKRGQNVTFRCDPISEHNRLYWYRQTLGQGPEFLTYFQNEAQLEKSRLLSDRFSAERPKGSFSTLEIQRTEQGDSAMYLCASSPRGKAYEQYFGPGTRLTVT.